These 14 T cell receptor beta chains originate from one sample sequenced in a study of cytomegalovirus exposure and HLA in healthy donors. PCR primers comprised 60 Vbeta and 13 Jbeta primers. Profiled with immunoSEQ multiplex PCR; TCRdb holds only in-frame clones, not every one. Of fewer than 200,000 clones detected, roughly three quarters appear once; the ten largest clones hold 7.1%. The sequencing sample was made of PBMCs. The receptors here all came from a man aged 40-50 years in good health and CMV-seropositive.

The chain links TRBV11-1 to TRBJ2-5; 7 positions agree with TRBD2. CDR3 length equals 16 residues. Per germline, CDR1 SGHAT and CDR2 FQDESV (reference sequence). After removal of 4 bases from V and 5 bases from J, the junction contained 13 bases not matched to a gene. The CDR3 DNA follows: TGTGCCAGCAGCTCACTCGCCCGCGGGGGAACGGAGACCCAGTACTTC. Protein sequence: CASSSLARGGTETQYF. Based on the CDR3 plus reference TRBV11-1 and TRBJ2-5, the full variable domain is EAEVAQSPRYKITEKSQAVAFWCDPISGHATLYWYRQILGQGPELLVQFQDESVVDDSQLPKDRFSAERLKGVDSTLKIQPAELGDSAMYLCASSSLARGGTETQYFGPGTRLLVL.

This rearrangement joins TRBV2 to TRBJ1-1, with D unresolved. The V and J ends lost 11 bases and 1 base respectively, with 11 bases between them. The CDR3 is 12 amino acids. The germline V gene encodes CDR1 SNHLY and CDR2 FYNNEI. CDR3 in DNA: TGTGCCCCCGGGAACCGGAACACTGAAGCTTTCTTT. Its translation: CAPGNRNTEAFF. The complete variable domain, with remaining parts taken from reference TRBV2 and TRBJ1-1, reads EPEVTQTPSHQVTQMGQEVILRCVPISNHLYFYWYRQILGQKVEFLVSFYNNEISEKSEIFDDQFSVERPDGSNFTLKIRSTKLEDSAMYFCAPGNRNTEAFFGQGTRLTVV.

This chain uses TRBV6-1 with TRBJ1-5; D might be TRBD1 (6 bases). The CDR3 extends over 15 amino acids. The V end lost 3 bases, the J end lost 7 bases, and 16 bases lay between the germline ends. CDR1 and CDR2 from the germline V gene are MNHNS and SASEGT. The CDR3 DNA follows: TGTGCCAGCAGTGAGGTTGGGGGGGGCATGCAGCCCCAGCATTTT. Its translation: CASSEVGGGMQPQHF.

The J gene is TRBJ1-4, the V gene TRBV6-5, with D possibly being TRBD1 (5 bases). CDR3 length: 14 amino acids. Between the trimmed V and J ends, which lost 6 bases and 8 bases, there was a span of 16 bases. Germline V CDR1 and CDR2: MNHEY, SVGAGI. The CDR3 nucleotides read TGTGCCAGCAGAGAGCCCGGGGGGGAAGAAAAACTGTTTTTT. Protein product: CASREPGGEEKLFF.

The chain combines TRBV7-9 with TRBJ2-7; D remains ambiguous. CDR3 length: 12 residues. V was clipped by 5 bases and J by 3 bases, with 8 bases between them. Germline CDR1 SEHNR, CDR2 FQNEAQ (reference sequence). The CDR3 DNA sequence: TGTGCCAGCAGCACCGCAGGCTACGAGCAGTACTTC. Amino acid sequence: CASSTAGYEQYF.

The V gene is TRBV9, the J gene TRBJ2-6; tentative D call: TRBD1 (6 bases). Germline V gene data show CDR1 as SGDLS and CDR2 as YYNGEE. The CDR3 runs to 17 residues. The V end was cut by 3 bases, the J end by 0 bases, with 13 bases between. CDR3: CASSAPGHSSGANVLTF. DNA for the CDR3: TGTGCCAGCAGCGCACCGGGACATAGCTCTGGGGCCAACGTCCTGACTTTC. The full variable domain, in which reference TRBV9 and TRBJ2-6 provide the parts outside the CDR3, is DSGVTQTPKHLITATGQRVTLRCSPRSGDLSVYWYQQSLDQGLQFLIQYYNGEERAKGNILERFSAQQFPDLHSELNLSSLELGDSALYFCASSAPGHSSGANVLTFGAGSRLTVL.

This clone was seen more than once but under ten times. V is TRBV6-1 and J is TRBJ1-2, with 10 bases matching TRBD1. The V gene end was trimmed by 8 bases and the J gene end by 7 bases; junction bases not matched to a gene: 7. The CDR3 length is 13 residues. CDR1 MNHNS and CDR2 SASEGT come from the germline V gene. CDR3: CASGKGDRGGYTF. CDR3 sequence (DNA): TGTGCCAGCGGGAAGGGGGACAGGGGTGGCTACACCTTC.

The CDR3 loop reads CASSKGQEMNTEAFF. The DNA of the CDR3 is TGTGCCAGCAGTAAAGGACAAGAGATGAACACTGAAGCTTTCTTT. The chain uses TRBV6-4 and TRBJ1-1, with D perhaps TRBD1 (5 bases). V was shortened by 5 bases and J by 0 bases, with 13 bases between the two germline ends. CDR1 MRHNA and CDR2 SNTAGT come from the germline V gene. The CDR3 consists of 15 residues.

The chain joins TRBV5-1 to TRBJ2-7; TRBD2 might be the D (7 bases). The CDR3 is 15 amino acids. Germline assignment: CDR1 SGHRS and CDR2 YFSETQ. Trimming removed 0 bases at V and 0 bases at J, with 10 bases between. The CDR3 is CASSLAGGLSYEQYF. The DNA for the CDR3 is TGCGCCAGCAGCTTGGCCGGGGGGCTCTCCTACGAGCAGTACTTC.

This chain connects TRBV19 to TRBJ2-1; 10 bases are a match to TRBD1. This CDR3 has 13 amino acids. In germline, CDR1 is LNHDA, CDR2 SQIVND (reference sequence). V shed 9 bases and J 4 bases; nucleotides not matched to a gene: 3. In nucleotides, the CDR3 is TGTGCCAGCCGACAGGGGGCGTACAATGAGCAGTTCTTC. Its protein is CASRQGAYNEQFF.

Remarks on this clone: The junction departs from the called germline gene at one end, perhaps through a read error. The sample holds other DNA sequences that translate to the same CDR3. CDR3 coding DNA: TGTGCCAGCAGTCAGCACAGGGCCCGCTACACTTTC. Its translation: CASSQHRARYTF. This rearrangement joins TRBV6-6 to TRBJ1-2; D is perhaps TRBD1 (6 bases). This CDR3 contains 12 residues. Germline assignment: CDR1 MNHNY and CDR2 SVGAGI (reference sequence).

The rearrangement uses TRBV9 and TRBJ2-2; 7 bases line up with TRBD1. The CDR3 consists of 14 residues. V shed 0 bases, J shed 7 bases, and the junction held 3 bases outside the gene matches. Germline-derived CDR1 and CDR2 are SGDLS and YYNGEE. The CDR3 nucleotides read TGTGCCAGCAGCGTAGAACAGGGGAACGGGGAGCTGTTTTTT. This sequence encodes CASSVEQGNGELFF.

This chain uses TRBV5-4 with TRBJ2-5; TRBD2 matches at 11 bases. Germline V gene data show CDR1 as SGHNT and CDR2 as YYREEE (reference sequence). This CDR3 comprises 16 residues. V shed 1 base, J shed 4 bases, and the junction held 6 bases outside the gene matches. The CDR3 reads CASSLSGSGGVETQYF. The CDR3 DNA follows: TGTGCCAGCAGCTTGAGTGGTAGCGGGGGGGTAGAGACCCAGTACTTC.

CDR3 sequence reads: CASSVAGTGAPVAGYTF. The CDR3 nucleotides are TGTGCCAGCAGTGTGGCGGGAACAGGGGCTCCAGTTGCTGGCTACACCTTC. This sequence joins TRBV2 and TRBJ1-2; 7 nucleotides align to TRBD1. The CDR3 runs to 17 residues. CDR1 is SNHLY, CDR2 FYNNEI, per germline. Trimming removed 4 bases from V and 7 bases from J; junction bases left unmatched: 18.